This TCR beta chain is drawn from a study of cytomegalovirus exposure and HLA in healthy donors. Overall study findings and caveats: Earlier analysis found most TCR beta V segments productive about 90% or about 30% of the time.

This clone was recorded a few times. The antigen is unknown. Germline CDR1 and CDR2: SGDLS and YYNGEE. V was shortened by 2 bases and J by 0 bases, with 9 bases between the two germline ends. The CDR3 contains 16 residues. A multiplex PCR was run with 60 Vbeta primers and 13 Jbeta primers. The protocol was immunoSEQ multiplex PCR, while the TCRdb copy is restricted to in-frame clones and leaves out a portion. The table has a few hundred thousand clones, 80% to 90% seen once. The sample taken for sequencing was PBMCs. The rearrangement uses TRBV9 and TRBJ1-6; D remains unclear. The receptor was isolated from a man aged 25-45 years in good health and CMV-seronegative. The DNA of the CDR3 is TGTGCCAGCAGCGTTTCGTCGAGCTCCTATAATTCACCCCTCCACTTT. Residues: CASSVSSSSYNSPLHF.